The clone carrying this T cell receptor beta chain occurred many times. Its antigen is as yet unknown. These data belong to a study of T cells after yellow fever vaccination. TCRdb re-derived calls from the 5' RACE reads in MiXCR, one entry per CDR3 protein. The sample shows about 69,000 distinct CDR3 sequences, approximately 6.2% of them seen only once. Whole-study results and caveats: FACS-sorted repertoires could contain abundant clonotypes contaminating from the bulk population.

Trimming removed 4 bases at V and 5 bases at J, with 10 bases between. The V gene's germline CDR1 is LGHDT and CDR2 YNNKEL (reference sequence). The CDR3 is 13 residues long. The chain combines TRBV3-1 with TRBJ2-3; D is perhaps TRBD1 (5 bases). This clonotype originated in a man younger than 35 who received the YFV17D yellow fever vaccine. Sequencing used CD4+ T cells sorted from PBMCs, obtained less than 18 days after the first yellow fever vaccination. The CDR3 spells CASSPGQGDTQYF. In nucleotides, the CDR3 is TGTGCCAGCAGCCCAGGACAAGGAGATACGCAGTATTTT.